Below, one T cell receptor beta chain is given with its context. Using immunoSEQ multiplex PCR, the repertoire was profiled, and TCRdb retains in-frame clones only, with some absent. The repertoire consists of about 170,000 clones, with 70% to 90% occurring once and the leading ten covering around 5%. This entry belongs to a study of control samples from healthy donors and cancer patients. Germline loops: CDR1 SGHRS, CDR2 YFSETQ. The CDR3 spans 15 residues. V gave up 3 bases and J gave up 10 bases; unmatched junction bases: 8. The sequence was collected from a woman in her twenties or thirties in good health. The chain joins TRBV5-1 to TRBJ1-6, with TRBD1 matching 9 bases. Material for sequencing was blood. The DNA of the CDR3 is TGCGCCAGCAGCTGGGGGACAGGGAGTGGATCACCCCTCCACTTT. This sequence encodes CASSWGTGSGSPLHF.